This TCR beta chain was sequenced in a study of blood T cell repertoires in COVID-19. The wider study: Samples representing acute and convalescent COVID-19 were sourced from the United States, Italy and Spain. In each case, the material was cDNA or gDNA derived from T cells, B-cell-depleted T cells, or PBMCs.

Per the original data handling: Estimates of nucleated cell counts were drawn from the amplification of reference gene primers. Libraries were prepared by immunoSEQ multiplex PCR; TCRdb keeps only in-frame clonotypes and omits some of them. The V and J calls and clone size come from that table; D and trimming were worked out from the DNA. This table holds some 350,000 clones, around 88% found once. The germline CDR1 and CDR2 sequences are SGHVS and FQNEAQ. Trimming cost V 2 bases and J 5 bases, with 8 bases left between them. The length of the CDR3 is 13 residues. The material sequenced was peripheral blood. This TCR was sampled from a man aged 25 to 45 with active or convalescent COVID-19. This chain uses TRBV7-8 with TRBJ2-3; D unresolved. The CDR3 reads CASSLSSGDTQYF. The DNA of the CDR3 is TGTGCCAGCAGCTTATCTTCGGGAGATACGCAGTATTTT.